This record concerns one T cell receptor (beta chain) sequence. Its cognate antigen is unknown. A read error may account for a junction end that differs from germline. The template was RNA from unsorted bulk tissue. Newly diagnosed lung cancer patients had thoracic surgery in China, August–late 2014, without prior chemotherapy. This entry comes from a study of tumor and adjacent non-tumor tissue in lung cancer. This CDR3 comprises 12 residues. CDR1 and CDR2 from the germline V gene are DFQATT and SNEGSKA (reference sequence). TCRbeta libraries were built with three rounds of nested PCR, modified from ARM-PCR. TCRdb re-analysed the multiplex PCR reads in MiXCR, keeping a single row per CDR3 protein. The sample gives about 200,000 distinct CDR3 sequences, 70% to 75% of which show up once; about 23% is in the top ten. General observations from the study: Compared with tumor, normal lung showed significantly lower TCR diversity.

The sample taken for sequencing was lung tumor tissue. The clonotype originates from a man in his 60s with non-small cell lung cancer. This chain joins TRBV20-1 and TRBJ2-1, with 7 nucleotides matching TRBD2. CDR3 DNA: TGCAGTGTCGTCCAGGGACTAAATGAGCAGTCCTTC. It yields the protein CSVVQGLNEQSF.